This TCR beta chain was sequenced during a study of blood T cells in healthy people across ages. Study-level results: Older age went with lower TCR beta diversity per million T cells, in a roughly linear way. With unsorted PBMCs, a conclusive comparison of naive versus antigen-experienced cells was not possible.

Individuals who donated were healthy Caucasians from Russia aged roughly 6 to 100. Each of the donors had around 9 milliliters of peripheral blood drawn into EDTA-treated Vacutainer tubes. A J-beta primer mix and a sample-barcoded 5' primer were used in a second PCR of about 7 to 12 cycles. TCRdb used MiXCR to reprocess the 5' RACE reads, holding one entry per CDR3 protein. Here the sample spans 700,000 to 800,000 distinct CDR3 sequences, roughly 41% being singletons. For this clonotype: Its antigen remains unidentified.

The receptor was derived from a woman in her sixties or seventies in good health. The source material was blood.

The chain's CDR3 is CASNPDSPNEQFF. The CDR3, as DNA: TGTGCCAGCAACCCCGACAGCCCCAATGAGCAGTTCTTC. The V gene is TRBV7-9, the J gene TRBJ2-1; a weak D match, TRBD1 (5 bases). Germline loops: CDR1 SEHNR, CDR2 FQNEAQ (reference sequence). V gave up 7 bases and J gave up 6 bases, with 13 bases separating them. The CDR3 runs 13 residues.